A selection of T cell receptor beta chains follows, all from one sample in a study of T cell clones after liver transplantation. Sequencing used immunoSEQ multiplex PCR; TCRdb keeps in-frame clones, though not all of them. The sample has 93,000 or so clones, under 90% seen once. The sample was CD4+ T cells from blood, taken around 44 months after liver transplant. Receptor source: a human patient who received a liver transplant. Some T cells may trace back to the graft donor. CDR3s leave out the opening cysteine and the closing phenylalanine or tryptophan. Clone sizes are given selectively: once, few, many, or a class where the clone is expanded.

TRBV18 12 NA ASSPRQGTDIQY
TRBV10-3 13 once AIQDNSGMNTEAF
TRBV18 14 NA ASSPPEGKRDQPQH
TRBV18 13 NA ASSSKTGSNQPQH
TRBV6-6 11 once ASAEVGGTEAF
TRBV23-1 18 NA ASSPPGTGLEAHSGNTIY
TRBV30 11 NA AWSAARNTEAF
TRBV4-2 14 many ASSQAASGNQETQY
TRBV7-3 12 NA ASRRGTNTGELF
TRBV6-1 11 NA ASSAVGHWRNT
TRBV28 13 few ASSPGQGRRQPQH
TRBV5-1 13 NA ASSPGQLSYNEQF
TRBV29-1 11 NA SVFGGNTDTQY
TRBV4-2 13 few ASSEGQGGDQPQH
TRBV18 10 NA ASSPGRRTQY
TRBV7-6 12 NA ASSLEAQNTEAF
TRBV19 10 few ASSGQGDEQY
TRBV5-1 10 NA ASSRTSGGIY
TRBV19 12 NA ASSPRHGLYEQY
TRBV11-3 10 NA ASSLQGHEQF
TRBV2 10 once ASSRDGYEQY
TRBV5-4 12 NA ASSLFGVQETQY
TRBV2 12 NA ASTQDGHTDTQY
TRBV21-1 15 NA ASNESRIPKYYNEQF
TRBV18 12 NA ASWDRALAGELF
TRBV7-9 11 NA ASSWGSDQPQH
TRBV7-3 14 NA ASSLPGLAGENEQF
TRBV28 9 NA ASREDYEQY
TRBV27 13 NA ASRGWTSGNNEQF
TRBV5-1 12 NA ASSPTDNPPGYT
TRBV5-1 14 once ASSFPVAGGAGELF
TRBV11-2 13 NA ASSSRQGRNTEAF
TRBV11-2 12 NA ASSFDRGADTQY
TRBV27 12 NA ASSLFGRPGEQY
TRBV19 13 NA ASSPTGTRNQPQH
TRBV5-6 13 NA ASSLGGQGAYEQY
TRBV5-4 12 once ASSAGALYNEQF
TRBV20-1 8 NA SAVEETQY
TRBV7-9 14 NA ASSSILAGGPYEQY
TRBV18 15 NA ASSPIAGGASDYGYT
TRBV11-2 11 NA ASSLDSGNTIY
TRBV5-6 13 NA ASSLEGTSGIVQF
TRBV25-1 13 NA ASSDITGPHQPQH
TRBV5-1 12 NA ASSLGGRGNEQF
TRBV28 19 NA ASSSDSVIPQDFYSNQPQH
TRBV5-1 12 NA ASSLKLNPDTQY